This note documents a single T cell receptor (beta chain) sequence. The CDR3 has 13 residues. Trimming took off 0 bases at V and 8 bases at J, with 9 bases between the two ends. The germline gives CDR1 SGHRS, CDR2 YFSETQ. One entry per CDR3 protein results from TCRdb running MiXCR on the RT-PCR reads. The sample carries a few hundred thousand distinct CDR3 sequences, approximately 10% recorded once. The sample comes from a study of response to subunit inactivated influenza vaccine. Separately, the same data were catalogued under a study of T cells expressing NK-cell markers. That work adds: The TCR beta cDNA came from 5'RACE template switching with UMIs. Six of the donors carried dominant NKG2C+ clonotypes that took up about 1.0-8% of their CD8+ T cells.

The sequenced sample was PBMCs from blood, obtained on the day of vaccination. V gene TRBV5-1 combines with J gene TRBJ2-1; a possible D gene is TRBD2 (7 bases). The TCR sequence derives from a man between 45 and 60 years old who received an inactivated influenza vaccine. The CDR3 DNA follows: TGCGCCAGCAGCTTGGAAGGGGGGGATGAGCAGTTCTTC. Residues: CASSLEGGDEQFF.